The sequence of this T cell receptor (beta chain) was determined in a study of blood T cell repertoires in COVID-19. Study details: Both acute and convalescent COVID-19 samples were obtained from the United States, Italy and Spain. Sources were T cells, B-cell-depleted T cells, or PBMCs; the material itself was cDNA or gDNA.

Patients from Seattle were sampled longitudinally, starting during active infection. Germline loops: CDR1 MNHEY, CDR2 SMNVEV (reference sequence). The CDR3 consists of 16 residues. Trimming at V came to 8 bases and at J to 5 bases, leaving 18 bases not matched to a gene. In the source study's methods: Quantification of nucleated cells was approximated via reference gene primer amplification. Clones were read by immunoSEQ multiplex PCR, and TCRdb kept only the in-frame ones, dropping some. That table is the source of V, J and clone size, and D and trimming were worked out from the DNA. The table lists some 260,000 clones, approximately 90% of them singletons.

The TCR originated in a woman between 25 and 40 years old with COVID-19, enrolled during active disease. This chain connects TRBV27 to TRBJ2-7; TRBD2 matches 7 bases. The sample was peripheral blood. This CDR3 reads CASVPSGLTPRHEQYF. CDR3 nucleotide sequence: TGTGCCAGCGTACCTAGCGGACTAACCCCTAGGCACGAGCAGTACTTC.